This entry lists 21 T cell receptor beta chains sequenced from one sample in a study of Graves' ophthalmopathy and Graves' hyperthyroidism. RNA transcripts were the template, and TCR beta CDR3 regions were amplified from them. Following a first-round RT-PCR that used HTBI primers, a second-round multiplex PCR was carried out. Via MiXCR, TCRdb re-called the multiplex PCR reads, giving one row per CDR3 protein. The table shows about 740,000 distinct CDR3 sequences, with 35% to 50% occurring only once. Specimen: peripheral blood. All receptors derive from an adult man with Graves' ophthalmopathy.

As for this clonotype: The junction shows a germline mismatch at one end, possibly a read error. The chain has TRBV10-2 and TRBJ1-1, with TRBD1 identical over 12 bases. Per the germline V gene, CDR1 is WSHSY and CDR2 is SAAADI. The CDR3 is 14 residues long. The CDR3 bases are TGTGCCAGCAGGGGACAGGGGGCCGTCAGAGGAGCTTTCTTT. Translation: CASRGQGAVRGAFF.

The V and J genes are TRBV9 and TRBJ2-7; TRBD2 matches at 9 bases. V shed 4 bases and J 4 bases; nucleotides not matched to a gene: 12. The CDR3 runs 16 residues. The germline gives CDR1 SGDLS, CDR2 YYNGEE. CDR3 sequence: CASSSPTGGGAYEQYF. The CDR3 region has the DNA TGTGCCAGCAGCTCACCAACTGGCGGGGGGGCTTACGAGCAGTACTTC.

This clonotype has a count of ten or more. The chain joins TRBV19 to TRBJ1-1; D unresolved. This CDR3 is built from 13 residues. V lost 3 bases and J 0 bases, leaving 5 bases between the germline ends. Germline-derived CDR1 and CDR2 are LNHDA and SQIVND (reference sequence). The CDR3 nucleotides are TGTGCCAGTAGTATTCGGCTGAACACTGAAGCTTTCTTT. Residues: CASSIRLNTEAFF.

The V call is TRBV29-1, the J call TRBJ2-5; D unresolved. This CDR3 region has 10 residues. The V gene's germline CDR1 is SQVTM and CDR2 ANQGSEA. CDR3: CSEWTRTQYF. CDR3 bases: TGCAGTGAATGGACGAGGACCCAGTACTTC.

This clonotype was counted ten times or more. The chain uses TRBV19 and TRBJ1-1; D is uncertain. V was shortened by 3 bases and J by 1 base, with 9 bases between the two germline ends. The CDR3 runs to 14 residues. Germline-derived CDR1 and CDR2 are LNHDA and SQIVND (reference sequence). As DNA, the CDR3 is TGTGCCAGTAGTATCACCTGGGAGAACACTGAAGCTTTCTTT. It codes for CASSITWENTEAFF.

This chain uses TRBV10-3 with TRBJ2-7; the D gene is possibly TRBD2 (6 bases). Germline values: CDR1 ENHRY, CDR2 SYGVKD. This CDR3 has 17 residues. Trimming stripped 0 bases from V and 0 bases from J, with 15 bases between. The CDR3 nucleotides are TGTGCCATCAGTGAGTCCCGGAGGGTTGAGAGCTCCTACGAGCAGTACTTC. Its protein is CAISESRRVESSYEQYF.

The chain recombines TRBV6-5 with TRBJ1-6; a possible D gene is TRBD1 (5 bases). Germline V lookup: CDR1 MNHEY, CDR2 SVGAGI. V was cut by 8 bases and J by 0 bases, with 11 bases left in between. The length of the CDR3 is 15 residues. CDR3 nucleotide sequence: TGTGCCAGCCGGCCAGGGAACTCCTATAATTCACCCCTCCACTTT. This sequence encodes CASRPGNSYNSPLHF.

V gene TRBV6-5 combines with J gene TRBJ1-2; no reliable D call. V lost 0 bases and J lost 7, with 21 bases in between. This CDR3 is 17 amino acids long. The germline V gene encodes CDR1 MNHEY and CDR2 SVGAGI. CDR3: CASSYSPVVGGIGGYTF. DNA for the CDR3: TGTGCCAGCAGTTACTCTCCCGTTGTCGGTGGGATCGGTGGCTACACCTTC.

Concerning this clonotype: A far larger clone is off by one base, so a read error is likely. This rearrangement joins TRBV2 to TRBJ2-7, with 9 bases aligning to TRBD2. The CDR3 sequence is 14 residues long. CDR1 and CDR2 from the germline V gene are SNHLY and FYNNEI. Unmatched junction bases numbered 4, after V lost 5 bases and J lost 2 bases. The CDR3 protein is CASSRLAVAYEQYF. The CDR3 DNA sequence: TGTGCCAGCAGTCGACTAGCGGTGGCCTACGAGCAGTACTTC.

With regard to this clonotype: The junction does not match germline at one end; this may be a read error. This chain links TRBV7-9 with TRBJ2-7; D may match TRBD1 or TRBD2 (5 bases each). Germline V CDR1 and CDR2: SEHNR, FQNEAQ (reference sequence). CDR3 length: 14 residues. For the CDR3, the DNA is TGTGCCAGCGGCTTAGATGGGGGAACCTACGAGCAGTACTTC. Translated, it gives CASGLDGGTYEQYF.

This clonotype was seen ten or more times. The chain's CDR3 is CAIRRQPRGTQYF. The CDR3 region has the DNA TGTGCCATCAGAAGACAGCCTAGAGGGACCCAGTACTTC. The gene calls are TRBV10-3 and TRBJ2-5; possibly TRBD1 for D (5 bases). CDR1 is ENHRY and CDR2 is SYGVKD in the germline V gene. CDR3 length: 13 residues. With 6 bases removed from V and 7 bases from J, the gap between germline ends came to 15 bases.

This clonotype was detected a few times. V usage is TRBV7-2 and J usage is TRBJ2-7; 8 positions match TRBD1. This CDR3 contains 16 residues. Germline values: CDR1 SGHTA, CDR2 FQGNSA. V shed 5 bases, J shed 7 bases, and the junction held 16 bases outside the gene matches. CDR3 protein: CASSPQGAASPREQYF. The CDR3 DNA is TGTGCCAGCAGCCCTCAGGGGGCGGCTAGCCCTCGGGAGCAGTACTTC.

This chain uses TRBV6-5 with TRBJ2-3, with D unclear. The CDR3 length is 12 residues. From germline, CDR1 is MNHEY and CDR2 SVGAGI. Deletions cut 6 bases from V and 4 bases from J, with 8 bases between. The CDR3 sequence: CASSYEADTQYF. The CDR3 coding sequence is TGTGCCAGCAGCTATGAGGCAGATACGCAGTATTTT.

This clonotype was counted at least ten times. This rearrangement joins TRBV7-6 to TRBJ2-2; D gene unclear. Trimming cost V 3 bases and J 5 bases, with 7 bases left between them. Germline V gene data show CDR1 as SGHVS and CDR2 as FNYEAQ. The CDR3 length is 13 residues. CDR3 DNA: TGTGCCAGCAGCTTCGGAGAGACCGGGGAGCTGTTTTTT. It is translated as CASSFGETGELFF.

On this clonotype itself: An end of the junction differs from the germline gene, which may be a read error. CDR3 residues: CASSQDFDPRGGYTF. The CDR3 DNA reads TGCGCCAGCAGCCAAGATTTCGACCCCAGGGGGGGCTACACCTTC. V is TRBV11-2 and J is TRBJ1-2; 7 bases align to TRBD1. The CDR3 totals 15 residues. CDR1 and CDR2 from the germline V gene are SGHAT and FQNNGV. The full variable domain, rest sourced from reference TRBV11-2 and TRBJ1-2, is EAGVAQSPRYKIIEKRQSVAFWCNPISGHATLYWYQQILGQGPKLLIQFQNNGVVDDSQLPKDRFSAERLKGVDSTLKIQPAKLEDSAVYLCASSQDFDPRGGYTFGSGTRLTVV.

Concerning this clonotype itself: A read error may explain this, as a much larger clone is one base away. CDR3 coding DNA: TGTGTCAGCAGCTTAGAGGGCCGGGGCGCGGGGACCCAGTACTTC. Protein sequence: CVSSLEGRGAGTQYF. V usage is TRBV7-9 and J usage is TRBJ2-5; perhaps D is TRBD1 or TRBD2 (5 bases each). The germline V gene encodes CDR1 SEHNR and CDR2 FQNEAQ (reference sequence). The CDR3 consists of 15 residues.

This clonotype is a singleton in its sample. This CDR3 fails to terminate in the conserved phenylalanine or tryptophan, so it likely reflects a read error. The DNA is omitted, as the CDR3 cannot be located on it reliably, and the CDR3 follows TCRdb's listing. This rearrangement joins TRBV10-3 to TRBJ2-5. 9 amino acids form the CDR3, both terminal residues included. CDR1 and CDR2 from the germline V gene are ENHRY and SYGVKD. CDR3 sequence: CAISHDPDV.

The chain couples TRBV2 to TRBJ1-2; 7 positions agree with TRBD1. J gave up 9 bases and V 7 bases, and 17 bases lay outside the gene matches. The CDR3 length is 15 residues. The V gene's germline CDR1 is SNHLY and CDR2 FYNNEI. The CDR3 DNA reads as TGTGCCAGCATCAAAGCCACGGGGGACAGCCCCAGCTACACCTTC. It encodes CASIKATGDSPSYTF.

This clonotype was seen at least ten times. The J gene is TRBJ1-1, the V gene TRBV5-1, with 7 bases identical to TRBD1. The germline V gene has CDR1 SGHRS and CDR2 YFSETQ. The trim removed 4 bases at V and 4 bases at J, leaving 10 bases unmatched. The CDR3 loop spans 15 amino acids. The CDR3 reads CASSRDGQVGTEAFF. The CDR3 region has the DNA TGCGCCAGCAGCCGAGACGGACAGGTGGGCACTGAAGCTTTCTTT.

Note on this clonotype: A much more abundant neighbour one base away suggests this may be a read error. The CDR3 carries no conserved terminal phenylalanine or tryptophan, so it likely arises from a read error. This sequence joins TRBV20-1 and TRBJ1-5, with D unclear. The CDR3 loop spans 15 amino acids. The V end lost 5 bases, the J end lost 11 bases, and 25 bases lay between the germline ends. Germline CDR1 DFQATT, CDR2 SNEGSKA (reference sequence). CDR3: CSASKGGSLGLAQHL. In DNA form, the CDR3 reads TGCAGTGCTTCCAAAGGAGGTAGCCTTGGTTTAGCCCAGCATCTT.

This clonotype was observed a handful of times. A much larger clone lies one base from this, so it may be a read error. The chain recombines TRBV11-2 with TRBJ2-7; D uncertain. Germline V gene lookup returns CDR1 SGHAT and CDR2 FQNNGV. This CDR3 region has 13 residues. Trimming removed 4 bases from V and 4 bases from J, with 11 bases in between. The CDR3 sequence is CASSYGLGYEQYV. The CDR3 DNA reads TGTGCCAGCAGCTACGGCCTGGGGTACGAGCAGTACGTC.